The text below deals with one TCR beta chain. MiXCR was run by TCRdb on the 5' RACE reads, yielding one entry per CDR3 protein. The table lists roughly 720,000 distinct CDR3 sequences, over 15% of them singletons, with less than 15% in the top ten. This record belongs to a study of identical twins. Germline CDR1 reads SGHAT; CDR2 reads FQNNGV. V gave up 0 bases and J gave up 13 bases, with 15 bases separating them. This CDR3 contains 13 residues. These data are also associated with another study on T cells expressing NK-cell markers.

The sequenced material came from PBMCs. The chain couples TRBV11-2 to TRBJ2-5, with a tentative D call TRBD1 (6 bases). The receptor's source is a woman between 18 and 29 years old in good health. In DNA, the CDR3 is TGTGCCAGCAGCTTAGAGGGGGCTAGACAGCCGTACTTC. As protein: CASSLEGARQPYF.